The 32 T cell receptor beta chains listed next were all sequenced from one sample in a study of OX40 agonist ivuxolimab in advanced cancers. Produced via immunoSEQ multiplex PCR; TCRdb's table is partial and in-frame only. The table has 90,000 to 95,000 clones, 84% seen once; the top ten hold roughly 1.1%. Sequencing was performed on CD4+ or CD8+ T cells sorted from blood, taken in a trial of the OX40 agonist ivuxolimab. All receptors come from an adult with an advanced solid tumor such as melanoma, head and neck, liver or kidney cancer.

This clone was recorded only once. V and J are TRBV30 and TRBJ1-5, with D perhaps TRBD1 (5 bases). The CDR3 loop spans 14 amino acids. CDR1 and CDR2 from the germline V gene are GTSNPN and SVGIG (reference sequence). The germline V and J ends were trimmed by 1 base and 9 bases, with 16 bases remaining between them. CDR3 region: CAWSGGLGVRPQHF. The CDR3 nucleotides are TGTGCCTGGAGTGGGGGACTGGGGGTTAGGCCCCAGCATTTT. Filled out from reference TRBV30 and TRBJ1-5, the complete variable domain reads SQTIHQWPATLVQPVGSPLSLECTVEGTSNPNLYWYRQAAGRGLQLLFYSVGIGQISSEVPQNLSASRPQDRQFILSSKKLLLSDSGFYLCAWSGGLGVRPQHFGDGTRLSIL.

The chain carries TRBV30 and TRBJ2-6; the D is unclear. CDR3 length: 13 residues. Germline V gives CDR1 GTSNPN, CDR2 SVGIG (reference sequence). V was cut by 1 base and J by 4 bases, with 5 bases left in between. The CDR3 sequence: CAWSGAGANVLTF. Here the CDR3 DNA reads TGTGCCTGGAGTGGGGCCGGGGCCAACGTCCTGACTTTC.

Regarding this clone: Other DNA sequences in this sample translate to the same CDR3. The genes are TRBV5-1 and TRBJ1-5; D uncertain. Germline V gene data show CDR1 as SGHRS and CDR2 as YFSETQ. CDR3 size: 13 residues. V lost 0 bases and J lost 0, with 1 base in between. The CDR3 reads CASSLDSNQPQHF. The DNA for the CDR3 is TGCGCCAGCAGCTTGGATAGCAATCAGCCCCAGCATTTT.

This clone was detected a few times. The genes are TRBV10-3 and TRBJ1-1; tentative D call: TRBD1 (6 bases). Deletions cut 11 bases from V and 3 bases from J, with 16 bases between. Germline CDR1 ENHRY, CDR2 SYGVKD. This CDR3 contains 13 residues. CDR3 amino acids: CALRENRDTEAFF. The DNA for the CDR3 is TGTGCCCTTCGAGAGAACAGGGACACTGAAGCTTTCTTT.

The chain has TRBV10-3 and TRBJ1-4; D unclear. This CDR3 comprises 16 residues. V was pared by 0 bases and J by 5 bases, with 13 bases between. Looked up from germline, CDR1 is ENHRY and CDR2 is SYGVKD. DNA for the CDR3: TGTGCCATCAGTGAGTCGACCGGGGTCGCCAATGAAAAACTGTTTTTT. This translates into CAISESTGVANEKLFF.

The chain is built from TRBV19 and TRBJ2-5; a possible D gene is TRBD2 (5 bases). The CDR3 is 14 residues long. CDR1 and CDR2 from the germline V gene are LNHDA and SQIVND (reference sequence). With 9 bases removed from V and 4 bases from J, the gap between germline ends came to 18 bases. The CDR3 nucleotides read TGTGCCAGCCGCAAGACTGCAGGAGGAGAGACCCAGTACTTC. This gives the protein CASRKTAGGETQYF.

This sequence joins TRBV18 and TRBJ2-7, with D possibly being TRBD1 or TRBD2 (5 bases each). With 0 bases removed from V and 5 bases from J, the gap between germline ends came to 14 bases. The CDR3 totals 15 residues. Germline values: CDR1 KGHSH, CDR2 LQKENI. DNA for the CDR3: TGTGCCAGCTCACCACCGGAGGCCAGGGTCCACGAGCAGTACTTC. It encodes CASSPPEARVHEQYF. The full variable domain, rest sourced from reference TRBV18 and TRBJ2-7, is NAGVMQNPRHLVRRRGQEARLRCSPMKGHSHVYWYRQLPEEGLKFMVYLQKENIIDESGMPKERFSAEFPKEGPSILRIQQVVRGDSAAYFCASSPPEARVHEQYFGPGTRLTVT.

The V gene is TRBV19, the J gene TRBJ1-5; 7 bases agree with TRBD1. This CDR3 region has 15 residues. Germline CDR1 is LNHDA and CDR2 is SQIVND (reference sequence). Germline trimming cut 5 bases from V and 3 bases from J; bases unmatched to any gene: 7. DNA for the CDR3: TGTGCCAGTAGTGTGGGCAGGGGGAACAATCAGCCCCAGCATTTT. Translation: CASSVGRGNNQPQHF.

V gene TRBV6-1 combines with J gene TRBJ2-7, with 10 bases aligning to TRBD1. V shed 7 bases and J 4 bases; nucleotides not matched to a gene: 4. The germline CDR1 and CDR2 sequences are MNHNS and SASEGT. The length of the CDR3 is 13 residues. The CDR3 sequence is CASTRDRGYEQYF. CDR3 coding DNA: TGTGCCAGCACGAGGGACAGGGGTTACGAGCAGTACTTC.

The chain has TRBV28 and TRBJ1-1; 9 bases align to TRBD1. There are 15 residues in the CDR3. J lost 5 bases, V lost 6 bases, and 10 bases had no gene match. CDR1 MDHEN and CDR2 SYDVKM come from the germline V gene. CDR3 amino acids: CASSPSIQGATEAFF. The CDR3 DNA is TGTGCCAGCAGCCCTTCTATACAGGGGGCGACTGAAGCTTTCTTT. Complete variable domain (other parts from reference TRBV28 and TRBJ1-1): DVKVTQSSRYLVKRTGEKVFLECVQDMDHENMFWYRQDPGLGLRLIYFSYDVKMKEKGDIPEGYSVSREKKERFSLILESASTNQTSMYLCASSPSIQGATEAFFGQGTRLTVV.

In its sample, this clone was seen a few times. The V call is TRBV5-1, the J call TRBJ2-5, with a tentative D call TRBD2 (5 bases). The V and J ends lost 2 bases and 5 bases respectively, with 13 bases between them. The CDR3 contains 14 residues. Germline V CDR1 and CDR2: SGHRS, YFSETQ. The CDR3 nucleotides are TGCGCCAGCAGCTTATCAGGCTCGGGGGAGACCCAGTACTTC. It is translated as CASSLSGSGETQYF. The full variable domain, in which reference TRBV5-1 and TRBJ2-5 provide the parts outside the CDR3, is KAGVTQTPRYLIKTRGQQVTLSCSPISGHRSVSWYQQTPGQGLQFLFEYFSETQRNKGNFPGRFSGRQFSNSRSEMNVSTLELGDSALYLCASSLSGSGETQYFGPGTRLLVL.

The CDR3, as DNA: TGTGCCAGCAGCTTTGGGGGGCCTGGGGCCAACGTCCTGACTTTC. Encoded protein: CASSFGGPGANVLTF. The genes are TRBV7-2 and TRBJ2-6; D may correspond to TRBD1 or TRBD2 (6 bases each). This CDR3 contains 15 residues. Germline-derived CDR1 and CDR2 are SGHTA and FQGNSA. V gave up 3 bases and J gave up 2 bases, with 8 bases separating them.

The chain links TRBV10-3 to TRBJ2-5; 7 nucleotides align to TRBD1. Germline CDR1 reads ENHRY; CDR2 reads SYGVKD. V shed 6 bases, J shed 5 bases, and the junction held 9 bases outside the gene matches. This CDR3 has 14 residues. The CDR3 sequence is CAISTDRFRETQYF. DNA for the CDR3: TGTGCCATCAGCACGGACAGGTTTAGGGAGACCCAGTACTTC.

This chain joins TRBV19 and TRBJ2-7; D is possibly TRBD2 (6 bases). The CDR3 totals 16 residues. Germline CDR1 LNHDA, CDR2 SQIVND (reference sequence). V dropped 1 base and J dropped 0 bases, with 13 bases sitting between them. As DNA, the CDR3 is TGTGCCAGTAGTATAGCATACGGGGGTTTCTCCTACGAGCAGTACTTC. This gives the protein CASSIAYGGFSYEQYF. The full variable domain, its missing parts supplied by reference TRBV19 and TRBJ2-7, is DGGITQSPKYLFRKEGQNVTLSCEQNLNHDAMYWYRQDPGQGLRLIYYSQIVNDFQKGDIAEGYSVSREKKESFPLTVTSAQKNPTAFYLCASSIAYGGFSYEQYFGPGTRLTVT.

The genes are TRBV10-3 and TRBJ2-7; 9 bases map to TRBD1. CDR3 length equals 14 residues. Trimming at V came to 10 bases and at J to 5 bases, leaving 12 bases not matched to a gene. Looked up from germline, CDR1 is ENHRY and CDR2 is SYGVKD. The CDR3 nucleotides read TGTGCCACTCACTCAGACAGGGGGTACGACGAGCAGTACTTC. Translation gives CATHSDRGYDEQYF.

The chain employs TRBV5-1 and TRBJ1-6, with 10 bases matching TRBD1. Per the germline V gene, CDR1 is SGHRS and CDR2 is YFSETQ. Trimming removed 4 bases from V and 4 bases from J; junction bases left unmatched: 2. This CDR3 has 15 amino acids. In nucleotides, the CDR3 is TGCGCCAGCAGCGGGGGACAGGGGTATAATTCACCCCTCCACTTT. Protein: CASSGGQGYNSPLHF.

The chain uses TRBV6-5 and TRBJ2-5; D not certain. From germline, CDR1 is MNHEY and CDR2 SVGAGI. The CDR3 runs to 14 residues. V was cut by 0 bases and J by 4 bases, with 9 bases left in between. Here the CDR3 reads CASSYSIVRETQYF. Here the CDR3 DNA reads TGTGCCAGCAGTTACTCGATTGTGCGAGAGACCCAGTACTTC.

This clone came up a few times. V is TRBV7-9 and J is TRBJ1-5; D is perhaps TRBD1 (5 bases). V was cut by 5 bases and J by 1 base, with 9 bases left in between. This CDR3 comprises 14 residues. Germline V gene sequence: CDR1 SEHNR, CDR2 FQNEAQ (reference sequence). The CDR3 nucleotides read TGTGCCAGCAGCGTGGGGGGAAGCAATCAGCCCCAGCATTTT. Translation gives CASSVGGSNQPQHF.

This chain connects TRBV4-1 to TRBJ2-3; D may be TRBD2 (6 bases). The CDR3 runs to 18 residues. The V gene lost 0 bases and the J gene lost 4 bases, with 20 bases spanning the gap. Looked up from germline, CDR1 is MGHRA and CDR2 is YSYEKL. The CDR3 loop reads CASSQDAGSRDGADTQYF. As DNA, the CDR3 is TGCGCCAGCAGCCAAGATGCGGGATCAAGGGATGGGGCAGATACGCAGTATTTT.

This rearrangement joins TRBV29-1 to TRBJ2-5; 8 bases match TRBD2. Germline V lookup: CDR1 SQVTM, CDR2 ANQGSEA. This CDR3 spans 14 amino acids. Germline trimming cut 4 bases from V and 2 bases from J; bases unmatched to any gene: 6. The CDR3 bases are TGCAGCGTTGTCCTTAGCGGGGAACAAGAGACCCAGTACTTC. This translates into CSVVLSGEQETQYF.

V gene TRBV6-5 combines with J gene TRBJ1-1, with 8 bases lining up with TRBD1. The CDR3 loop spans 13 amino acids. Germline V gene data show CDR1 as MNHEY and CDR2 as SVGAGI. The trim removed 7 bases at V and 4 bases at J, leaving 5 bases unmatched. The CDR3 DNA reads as TGTGCCAGCACCCTTACAGGGGGCACTGAAGCTTTCTTT. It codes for CASTLTGGTEAFF.

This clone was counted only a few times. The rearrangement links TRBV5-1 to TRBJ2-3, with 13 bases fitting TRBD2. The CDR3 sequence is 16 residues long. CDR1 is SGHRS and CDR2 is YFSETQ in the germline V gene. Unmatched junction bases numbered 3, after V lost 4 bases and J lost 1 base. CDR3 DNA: TGCGCCAGCAGCCGACTAGCGGGGGGTGGCACAGATACGCAGTATTTT. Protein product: CASSRLAGGGTDTQYF.

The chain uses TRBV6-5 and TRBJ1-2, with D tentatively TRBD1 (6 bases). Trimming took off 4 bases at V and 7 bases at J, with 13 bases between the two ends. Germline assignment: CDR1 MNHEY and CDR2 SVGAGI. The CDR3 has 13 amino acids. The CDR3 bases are TGTGCCAGCAGTTCCCCAGGGGTTTCTGGCTACACCTTC. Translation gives CASSSPGVSGYTF.

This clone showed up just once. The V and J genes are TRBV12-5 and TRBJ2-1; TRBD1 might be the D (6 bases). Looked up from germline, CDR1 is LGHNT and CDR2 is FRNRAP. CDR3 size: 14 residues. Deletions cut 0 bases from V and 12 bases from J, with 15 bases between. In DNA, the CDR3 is TGTGCTAGTGGTTTGGTCCCGACAGGAATGGCGCAGTTCTTC. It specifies CASGLVPTGMAQFF.

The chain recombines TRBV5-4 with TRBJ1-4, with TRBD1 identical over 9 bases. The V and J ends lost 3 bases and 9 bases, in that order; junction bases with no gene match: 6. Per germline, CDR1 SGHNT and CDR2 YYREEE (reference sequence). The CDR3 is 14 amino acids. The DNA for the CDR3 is TGTGCCAGCAGCTCTCCCGGACAGGGGAAAAAACTGTTTTTT. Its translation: CASSSPGQGKKLFF.

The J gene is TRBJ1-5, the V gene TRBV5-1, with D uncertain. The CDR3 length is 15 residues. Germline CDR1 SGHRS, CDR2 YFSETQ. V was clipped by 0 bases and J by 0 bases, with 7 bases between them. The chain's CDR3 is CASSLDSYSNQPQHF. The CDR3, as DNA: TGCGCCAGCAGCTTGGACTCCTATAGCAATCAGCCCCAGCATTTT. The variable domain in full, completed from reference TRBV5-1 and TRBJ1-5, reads KAGVTQTPRYLIKTRGQQVTLSCSPISGHRSVSWYQQTPGQGLQFLFEYFSETQRNKGNFPGRFSGRQFSNSRSEMNVSTLELGDSALYLCASSLDSYSNQPQHFGDGTRLSIL.

CDR3 DNA: TGTGCCAGTAGTATTCGCGCAGAGAACACTGAAGCTTTCTTT. Translation: CASSIRAENTEAFF. The rearrangement links TRBV19 to TRBJ1-1; D not certain. CDR3 length: 14 residues. Germline lookup yields CDR1 LNHDA and CDR2 SQIVND (reference sequence). V lost 3 bases and J lost 1, with 9 bases in between. The full variable domain, rest sourced from reference TRBV19 and TRBJ1-1, is DGGITQSPKYLFRKEGQNVTLSCEQNLNHDAMYWYRQDPGQGLRLIYYSQIVNDFQKGDIAEGYSVSREKKESFPLTVTSAQKNPTAFYLCASSIRAENTEAFFGQGTRLTVV.

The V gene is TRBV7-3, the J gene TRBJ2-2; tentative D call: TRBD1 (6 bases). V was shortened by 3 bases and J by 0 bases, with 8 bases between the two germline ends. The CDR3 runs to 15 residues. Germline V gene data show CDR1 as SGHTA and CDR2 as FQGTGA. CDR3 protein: CASSFGTPNTGELFF. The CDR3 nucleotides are TGTGCCAGCAGCTTCGGGACACCGAACACCGGGGAGCTGTTTTTT.

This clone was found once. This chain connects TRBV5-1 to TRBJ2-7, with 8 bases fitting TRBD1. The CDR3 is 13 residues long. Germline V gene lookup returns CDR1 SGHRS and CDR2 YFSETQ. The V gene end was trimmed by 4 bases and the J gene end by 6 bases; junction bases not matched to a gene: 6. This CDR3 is CASSVGQGGEQYV. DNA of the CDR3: TGCGCCAGCAGCGTTGGACAGGGTGGCGAGCAGTACGTC.

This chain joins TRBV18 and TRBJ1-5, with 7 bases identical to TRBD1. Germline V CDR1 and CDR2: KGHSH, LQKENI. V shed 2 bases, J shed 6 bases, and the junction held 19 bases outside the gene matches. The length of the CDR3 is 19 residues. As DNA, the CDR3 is TGTGCCAGCTCACCAAGAATCCCCAGGGGGGACGCCCAAGGTCAGCCCCAGCATTTT. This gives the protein CASSPRIPRGDAQGQPQHF.

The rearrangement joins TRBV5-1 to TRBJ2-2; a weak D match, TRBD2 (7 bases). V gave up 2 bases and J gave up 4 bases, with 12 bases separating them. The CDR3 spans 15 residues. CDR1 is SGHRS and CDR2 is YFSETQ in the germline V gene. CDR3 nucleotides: TGCGCCAGCAGCTTCCGCGGGGGCTTCACCGGGGAGCTGTTTTTT. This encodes CASSFRGGFTGELFF.

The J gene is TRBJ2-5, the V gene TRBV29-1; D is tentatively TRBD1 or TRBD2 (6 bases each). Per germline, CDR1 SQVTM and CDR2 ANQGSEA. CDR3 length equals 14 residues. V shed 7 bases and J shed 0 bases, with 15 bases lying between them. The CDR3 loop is CSGTEGGNQETQYF. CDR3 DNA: TGCAGCGGAACGGAGGGGGGCAACCAAGAGACCCAGTACTTC. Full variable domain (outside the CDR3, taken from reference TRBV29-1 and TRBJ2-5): SAVISQKPSRDICQRGTSLTIQCQVDSQVTMMFWYRQQPGQSLTLIATANQGSEATYESGFVIDKFPISRPNLTFSTLTVSNMSPEDSSIYLCSGTEGGNQETQYFGPGTRLLVL.